This T cell receptor (beta chain) was observed in a study of cytomegalovirus exposure and HLA in healthy donors. The V and J ends lost 11 bases and 2 bases respectively, with 12 bases between them. The CDR3 runs 12 residues. Per the germline V gene, CDR1 is MNHNS and CDR2 is SASEGT. PCR was performed using 60 Vbeta and 13 Jbeta primers. This table comes from immunoSEQ multiplex PCR, and its TCRdb copy is limited to in-frame clones, with some not included. This repertoire shows around 76,000 clones, 78% found once; its top ten account for about 8.2%. Comment on this clone: Its matching antigen is unknown.

Study-wide results and caveats: Later analysis demonstrated an association between a missense DCLRE1C variant and TCR beta V- and J-gene trimming. Overall, approximately 180 TCR beta chains were annotated as cytomegalovirus-associated. In a later analysis, compared with equally common non-associated chains, HLA-associated beta chains were more expanded.

The clonotype was recovered from a middle-aged woman in good health and CMV-seropositive. The V call is TRBV6-1, the J call TRBJ2-5, with a weak D call TRBD2 (6 bases). Sequencing was carried out using PBMCs. The CDR3 is CAAGLSQETQYF. CDR3 bases: TGTGCCGCGGGGCTCTCGCAAGAGACCCAGTACTTC.